These T cell receptor beta chains were read from a single sample in a study of human T cells and chemical hapten exposure. TCRdb ran MiXCR on the RACE reads and lists one entry per CDR3 protein. The sample has some 400,000 distinct CDR3 sequences; 4.8% are singletons. Here the sequenced sample was whole blood, taken in connection with sensitization to the hapten diphenylcyclopropenone (DPC). The receptors stem from a woman between 50 and 59 years old with alopecia areata. Some clones in this sample may be carry-over from other donors' samples. Both conserved end residues are part of each CDR3. Fields, in order: CDR3 DNA, CDR3 protein, D gene, V gene, clone size, J gene. The D gene is left open where the match is weak. Clone size is shown for a subset of rows, as once, few, many or a class of expanded clone.

CDR3nt: TGCGCCAGCAGTGTAATGGGGCGCACTGAAGCTTTCTTT; CDR3aa: CASSVMGRTEAFF; d_gene: NA; v_gene: TRBV10-2; abundance: many; j_gene: TRBJ1-1
CDR3nt: TGTGCCAGCAGCTCGGGACTAGTTGCGCCCTACGAGCAGTACTTC; CDR3aa: CASSSGLVAPYEQYF; d_gene: TRBD2; v_gene: TRBV11-2; abundance: NA; j_gene: TRBJ2-7
CDR3nt: TGTGCCAGCAGTACCCTGACAGGGGGCTCGGAGACCCAGTACTTC; CDR3aa: CASSTLTGGSETQYF; d_gene: TRBD1; v_gene: TRBV27; abundance: NA; j_gene: TRBJ2-5
CDR3nt: TGCAGTGCGACCCAGAGGGTAAGGGGGACTGAAGCTTTCTTT; CDR3aa: CSATQRVRGTEAFF; d_gene: NA; v_gene: TRBV20-1; abundance: many; j_gene: TRBJ1-1
CDR3nt: TGTGCCAGCAGCCCTACTTTTTCAGGAAGCTCCTATAATTCACCCCTCCACTTT; CDR3aa: CASSPTFSGSSYNSPLHF; d_gene: NA; v_gene: TRBV7-2; abundance: many; j_gene: TRBJ1-6
CDR3nt: TGTGCCAGCAGTTACGACAGGGAATATAATTCACCCCTCCACTTT; CDR3aa: CASSYDREYNSPLHF; d_gene: TRBD1; v_gene: TRBV6-5; abundance: many; j_gene: TRBJ1-6
CDR3nt: TGTGCCAGCATCACTCCGGGCCTCGGCGGTGAAGCTTTCTTT; CDR3aa: CASITPGLGGEAFF; d_gene: NA; v_gene: TRBV6-5; abundance: NA; j_gene: TRBJ1-1
CDR3nt: TGTGCCAGCAGTCTAAACAGTGAGACCCAGTACTTC; CDR3aa: CASSLNSETQYF; d_gene: NA; v_gene: TRBV28; abundance: many; j_gene: TRBJ2-5
CDR3nt: TGTGCCAGCAGCTTTACGAACACCGGGGAGCTGTTTTTT; CDR3aa: CASSFTNTGELFF; d_gene: NA; v_gene: TRBV11-3; abundance: many; j_gene: TRBJ2-2
CDR3nt: TGTGCCAGCAGTATTGGGACGGTATACACCGGGGAGCTGTTTTTT; CDR3aa: CASSIGTVYTGELFF; d_gene: NA; v_gene: TRBV27; abundance: many; j_gene: TRBJ2-2
CDR3nt: TGTGCCAGCAGCAACCCCCGGGACAGGGTCGGGCAGCCCCAGCATTTT; CDR3aa: CASSNPRDRVGQPQHF; d_gene: NA; v_gene: TRBV21-1; abundance: many; j_gene: TRBJ1-5
CDR3nt: TGTGCCAGCCGCCGGCCTTACTCCTACAATGAGCAGTTCTTC; CDR3aa: CASRRPYSYNEQFF; d_gene: NA; v_gene: TRBV2; abundance: few; j_gene: TRBJ2-1
CDR3nt: TGTGCCAGCAGCGTAGAGATTGGGGGACAGGGGAGGAATGAGCAGTTCTTC; CDR3aa: CASSVEIGGQGRNEQFF; d_gene: TRBD1; v_gene: TRBV9; abundance: NA; j_gene: TRBJ2-1
CDR3nt: TGTGCCAGCTCACCCAGGGCCCGGAGAACTAATGAAAAACTGTTTTTT; CDR3aa: CASSPRARRTNEKLFF; d_gene: NA; v_gene: TRBV18; abundance: many; j_gene: TRBJ1-4
CDR3nt: TGCGCCAGCAGTACCGGACAGGGTTGGAATCAGCCCCAGCATTTT; CDR3aa: CASSTGQGWNQPQHF; d_gene: TRBD1; v_gene: TRBV5-1; abundance: many; j_gene: TRBJ1-5
CDR3nt: TGTGCCAGCAGGTCAGGGGGAGATGGAAACACCATATATTTT; CDR3aa: CASRSGGDGNTIYF; d_gene: TRBD1; v_gene: TRBV6-6; abundance: few; j_gene: TRBJ1-3
CDR3nt: TGTGCCACTCAGGGACTAGCGGGGGGGTACAATGAGCAGTTCTTC; CDR3aa: CATQGLAGGYNEQFF; d_gene: TRBD2; v_gene: TRBV7-6; abundance: few; j_gene: TRBJ2-1
CDR3nt: TGCGCCAGCAGCGACCGAGTGGCGCGCGAGCAGTACTTC; CDR3aa: CASSDRVAREQYF; d_gene: NA; v_gene: TRBV5-1; abundance: NA; j_gene: TRBJ2-7
CDR3nt: TGCGCCAGCTCTCGACAGGGGGATACCTATGGCTACACCTTC; CDR3aa: CASSRQGDTYGYTF; d_gene: TRBD1; v_gene: TRBV5-1; abundance: NA; j_gene: TRBJ1-2
CDR3nt: TGCGCCAGCAGCTTCACTACAGGGGGCTGGGGGAACACTGAAGCTTTCTTT; CDR3aa: CASSFTTGGWGNTEAFF; d_gene: TRBD1; v_gene: TRBV5-1; abundance: NA; j_gene: TRBJ1-1
CDR3nt: TGTGCCACCAGCAGAGATCCCCAGCCTCAAGAGACCCAGTACTTC; CDR3aa: CATSRDPQPQETQYF; d_gene: NA; v_gene: TRBV15; abundance: many; j_gene: TRBJ2-5
CDR3nt: TGCAGCGTGGGGGACACGGGAAGCACTGAAGCTTTCTTT; CDR3aa: CSVGDTGSTEAFF; d_gene: NA; v_gene: TRBV29-1; abundance: many; j_gene: TRBJ1-1
CDR3nt: TGTGCCAGCAGTTTACGGGCCCCGAACTACTGGGGCTCGGCGGGGACTGAAGCTTTCTTT; CDR3aa: CASSLRAPNYWGSAGTEAFF; d_gene: NA; v_gene: TRBV27; abundance: many; j_gene: TRBJ1-1
CDR3nt: TGCAGTGCTAAGGACAGGGGGCATTACGAGCAGTACTTC; CDR3aa: CSAKDRGHYEQYF; d_gene: TRBD1; v_gene: TRBV20-1; abundance: few; j_gene: TRBJ2-7
CDR3nt: TGTGCCAGCAGTTTCTGGGGATCCCGCAATGAGCAGTTCTTC; CDR3aa: CASSFWGSRNEQFF; d_gene: NA; v_gene: TRBV28; abundance: many; j_gene: TRBJ2-1
CDR3nt: TGTGCCAGCAGCCAAGGCGGGGGCTTCCCGGGCTACACCTTC; CDR3aa: CASSQGGGFPGYTF; d_gene: NA; v_gene: TRBV4-2; abundance: NA; j_gene: TRBJ1-2
CDR3nt: TGTGCCACCAGCACATACCGGACAGGGACCTCTGGGGCCAACGTCCTGACTTTC; CDR3aa: CATSTYRTGTSGANVLTF; d_gene: TRBD1; v_gene: TRBV15; abundance: many; j_gene: TRBJ2-6
CDR3nt: TGTGCCAGCAGTGATCTTGCGTGGGGAGGGGAGCAGTACTTC; CDR3aa: CASSDLAWGGEQYF; d_gene: TRBD2; v_gene: TRBV6-1; abundance: many; j_gene: TRBJ2-7
CDR3nt: TGCAGTGCGCCATCCAAAGGTGCGGACTATGGCTACACCTTC; CDR3aa: CSAPSKGADYGYTF; d_gene: NA; v_gene: TRBV20-1; abundance: few; j_gene: TRBJ1-2
CDR3nt: TGTGCTAGTGGTTCCCTACAGGGGGCGGGATACGAGCAGTACTTC; CDR3aa: CASGSLQGAGYEQYF; d_gene: TRBD1; v_gene: TRBV12-5; abundance: many; j_gene: TRBJ2-7
CDR3nt: TGTGCCAGTAGTGGGCCGGGACCGTACTCTGGAAACACCATATATTTT; CDR3aa: CASSGPGPYSGNTIYF; d_gene: NA; v_gene: TRBV19; abundance: many; j_gene: TRBJ1-3
CDR3nt: TGCGCCAGCAGCTTGGCCGCTGGAGACACTGAAGCTTTCTTT; CDR3aa: CASSLAAGDTEAFF; d_gene: NA; v_gene: TRBV5-1; abundance: many; j_gene: TRBJ1-1
CDR3nt: TGTGCCAGCAGTTCCGGACTGGGGAGCACAGATACGCAGTATTTT; CDR3aa: CASSSGLGSTDTQYF; d_gene: NA; v_gene: TRBV6-2/TRBV6-3; abundance: many; j_gene: TRBJ2-3
CDR3nt: TGTGCCAGCAGCGTAGAGAATAGCGGGGGGTCAGATACGCAGTATTTT; CDR3aa: CASSVENSGGSDTQYF; d_gene: TRBD2; v_gene: TRBV9; abundance: NA; j_gene: TRBJ2-3
CDR3nt: TGTGCCAGCAGCTTTATACAGGGAGCCCCTGGGAGGGAGCAGTTCTTC; CDR3aa: CASSFIQGAPGREQFF; d_gene: NA; v_gene: TRBV7-2; abundance: few; j_gene: TRBJ2-1
CDR3nt: TGTGCCAGCAGCCGGACTAGCGGGCAGCCAGATACGCAGTATTTT; CDR3aa: CASSRTSGQPDTQYF; d_gene: TRBD2; v_gene: TRBV7-2; abundance: many; j_gene: TRBJ2-3
CDR3nt: TGTGCCAGCAGTGCGGATACAGGGGCGCGGGGTCAGCCCCAGCATTTT; CDR3aa: CASSADTGARGQPQHF; d_gene: TRBD1; v_gene: TRBV12-3/TRBV12-4; abundance: NA; j_gene: TRBJ1-5
CDR3nt: TGTGCCAGCAGTTTACGGCGGAGACAAGAGACCCAGTACTTC; CDR3aa: CASSLRRRQETQYF; d_gene: NA; v_gene: TRBV12-3/TRBV12-4; abundance: NA; j_gene: TRBJ2-5
CDR3nt: TGTGCCAGCAGTGAACGGTTTAGCAATCAGCCCCAGCATTTT; CDR3aa: CASSERFSNQPQHF; d_gene: NA; v_gene: TRBV6-1; abundance: NA; j_gene: TRBJ1-5
CDR3nt: TGCAGTGCTAGTCTGAGAGCTAACTATGGCTACACCTTC; CDR3aa: CSASLRANYGYTF; d_gene: NA; v_gene: TRBV20-1; abundance: NA; j_gene: TRBJ1-2
CDR3nt: TGTGCCAGCAGCTTAGGCGTTGGAGGACCCACAGATACGCAGTATTTT; CDR3aa: CASSLGVGGPTDTQYF; d_gene: NA; v_gene: TRBV13; abundance: few; j_gene: TRBJ2-3
CDR3nt: TGTGCCAGCAGTTTATGGGACGGATCCTACAATGAGCAGTTCTTC; CDR3aa: CASSLWDGSYNEQFF; d_gene: NA; v_gene: TRBV27; abundance: many; j_gene: TRBJ2-1
CDR3nt: TGCAGTGCCTTACTGTCACTCGGGGCCAACGTCCTGACTTTC; CDR3aa: CSALLSLGANVLTF; d_gene: NA; v_gene: TRBV20-1; abundance: many; j_gene: TRBJ2-6
CDR3nt: TGTGCCAGCAGTTCCCTGGACAGCACTGAAGCTTTCTTT; CDR3aa: CASSSLDSTEAFF; d_gene: NA; v_gene: TRBV27; abundance: NA; j_gene: TRBJ1-1
CDR3nt: TGCGCCAGCAGTGAGCTAGCGTCCTTGACAGATACGCAGTATTTT; CDR3aa: CASSELASLTDTQYF; d_gene: NA; v_gene: TRBV10-1; abundance: many; j_gene: TRBJ2-3
CDR3nt: TGTGCCAGCAGTTATGGGACAGGGATTGGGGCCCAGTACTTC; CDR3aa: CASSYGTGIGAQYF; d_gene: TRBD1; v_gene: TRBV7-7; abundance: NA; j_gene: TRBJ2-5
CDR3nt: TGCAGTGCCGAGAGGACAGGGGGCGTTCAGCCCCAGCATTTT; CDR3aa: CSAERTGGVQPQHF; d_gene: TRBD1; v_gene: TRBV20-1; abundance: many; j_gene: TRBJ1-5
CDR3nt: TGTGCCAGTCTGAAAGCGGGAGGGGGGACCGGGGAGCTGTTTTTT; CDR3aa: CASLKAGGGTGELFF; d_gene: TRBD2; v_gene: TRBV6-5; abundance: NA; j_gene: TRBJ2-2
CDR3nt: TGTGCCAGCAGTTTACTAGCGGGACCCTCCCCCTACGAGCAGTACTTC; CDR3aa: CASSLLAGPSPYEQYF; d_gene: TRBD2; v_gene: TRBV28; abundance: few; j_gene: TRBJ2-7
CDR3nt: TGTGCCTCCGACAGCGCGAGCATCTATGGCTACACCTTC; CDR3aa: CASDSASIYGYTF; d_gene: NA; v_gene: TRBV30; abundance: NA; j_gene: TRBJ1-2